The 10 T cell receptor beta chains presented below share a single source sample, sequenced in a study of cytomegalovirus exposure and HLA in healthy donors. PCR was performed using 60 Vbeta and 13 Jbeta primers. Clones were sequenced by immunoSEQ multiplex PCR, and TCRdb holds only the in-frame ones, with some missing. This table holds some 120,000 clones, roughly 68% found once. The sample consisted of PBMCs. The receptors originated from a woman in her twenties or thirties in good health and CMV-seronegative.

V and J are TRBV28 and TRBJ2-1, with 13 bases matching TRBD2. This CDR3 is 17 amino acids long. Germline CDR1 MDHEN, CDR2 SYDVKM. With 6 bases clipped from V and 7 bases from J, the junction kept 12 bases outside the gene matches. CDR3: CASRTRTSGRSRNEQFF. In nucleotides, the CDR3 is TGTGCCAGCAGAACACGGACTAGCGGGAGATCTAGGAATGAGCAGTTCTTC.

V and J are TRBV6-1 and TRBJ2-5, with TRBD1 identical over 8 bases. The CDR3 spans 14 residues. The germline V gene encodes CDR1 MNHNS and CDR2 SASEGT. With V trimmed by 5 bases and J by 5 bases, 7 bases remained unmatched. The CDR3 spells CASSRTGPRETQYF. CDR3 DNA sequence: TGTGCCAGCAGTCGGACAGGGCCGCGGGAGACCCAGTACTTC.

This clone has only a few counts. This chain connects TRBV6-5 to TRBJ2-7; TRBD2 matches 11 bases. From germline, CDR1 is MNHEY and CDR2 SVGAGI. V was clipped by 6 bases and J by 4 bases; unmatched bases: 5. The length of the CDR3 is 14 residues. The CDR3: CASRSGTSGYEQYF. Written as DNA, the CDR3 is TGTGCCAGCAGGAGCGGGACTAGCGGTTACGAGCAGTACTTC.

The rearrangement links TRBV7-9 to TRBJ2-6, with D tentatively TRBD1 (6 bases). Germline V gene data show CDR1 as SEHNR and CDR2 as FQNEAQ (reference sequence). V lost 1 base, J lost 1 base, and 14 bases lay in between. The CDR3 runs 18 residues. Here the CDR3 DNA reads TGTGCCAGCAGCTTAGTGCCAGCCAGGGGATCTGGGGCCAACGTCCTGACTTTC. The encoded protein is CASSLVPARGSGANVLTF.

The V gene is TRBV28, the J gene TRBJ2-5, with 12 positions matching TRBD2. Germline lookup yields CDR1 MDHEN and CDR2 SYDVKM. V gave up 3 bases and J gave up 3 bases; unmatched junction bases: 2. The length of the CDR3 is 15 residues. The CDR3 DNA follows: TGTGCCAGCAGTTTCAGACTAGCGGGGGAAGAGACCCAGTACTTC. Protein: CASSFRLAGEETQYF. The entire variable domain, with the rest obtained from reference TRBV28 and TRBJ2-5, is as follows: DVKVTQSSRYLVKRTGEKVFLECVQDMDHENMFWYRQDPGLGLRLIYFSYDVKMKEKGDIPEGYSVSREKKERFSLILESASTNQTSMYLCASSFRLAGEETQYFGPGTRLLVL.

The chain combines TRBV7-2 with TRBJ2-3; no definite D call. Trimming took 5 bases from V and 0 from J, leaving 3 bases between them. This CDR3 comprises 12 residues. Germline loops: CDR1 SGHTA, CDR2 FQGNSA. CDR3: CASSPSTDTQYF. In nucleotides, the CDR3 is TGTGCCAGCAGCCCGAGCACAGATACGCAGTATTTT.

The chain couples TRBV29-1 to TRBJ2-3; possibly TRBD1 for D (5 bases). Trimming took off 3 bases at V and 2 bases at J, with 15 bases between the two ends. The CDR3 is 15 amino acids. Per the germline V gene, CDR1 is SQVTM and CDR2 is ANQGSEA. The CDR3 region is CSVEGLPSLTDTQYF. DNA of the CDR3: TGCAGCGTTGAGGGGCTCCCATCCCTCACAGATACGCAGTATTTT.

V is TRBV25-1 and J is TRBJ2-7, with 13 bases that match TRBD2. The CDR3 has 17 amino acids. From germline, CDR1 is MGHDK and CDR2 SYGVNS. J was trimmed by 5 bases and V by 3 bases; bases with no gene match: 10. The chain's CDR3 is CASSDSGLAGVGDEQYF. The CDR3 bases are TGTGCCAGCAGTGATTCCGGACTAGCGGGAGTTGGGGACGAGCAGTACTTC.

The chain joins TRBV13 to TRBJ2-7, with TRBD2 identical over 7 bases. V lost 3 bases to trimming and J lost 2 bases; unmatched junction nucleotides: 7. The CDR3 length is 15 residues. The germline V gene encodes CDR1 PRHDT and CDR2 FYEKMQ (reference sequence). CDR3 nucleotides: TGTGCCAGCAGCTTGGTGGGAGGGACCACCTACGAGCAGTACTTC. Encoded protein: CASSLVGGTTYEQYF. Full variable domain (outside the CDR3, taken from reference TRBV13 and TRBJ2-7): AAGVIQSPRHLIKEKRETATLKCYPIPRHDTVYWYQQGPGQDPQFLISFYEKMQSDKGSIPDRFSAQQFSDYHSELNMSSLELGDSALYFCASSLVGGTTYEQYFGPGTRLTVT.

The chain links TRBV5-1 to TRBJ2-2; TRBD2 matches at 12 bases. The germline gives CDR1 SGHRS, CDR2 YFSETQ. Trimming removed 0 bases from V and 6 bases from J; junction bases left unmatched: 9. The CDR3 spans 18 residues. CDR3 DNA: TGCGCCAGCAGCTTGGCCTCGACTAGCGGGAGCCCAGCCGGGGAGCTGTTTTTT. Protein product: CASSLASTSGSPAGELFF.